This record covers a single T cell receptor (beta chain). The target antigen is unknown. These data are taken from a study of CD8+ T cells in alopecia areata. The wider study: Twice daily, treated patients received 5 to 10 mg of oral tofacitinib. By percentage of affected scalp area, the severity of treated patients was scored. Study-wide results and limits: Normal skin's resident alphabeta T cells are also sequenced in scalp samples. Persistence in scalp and blood during tofacitinib was observed for many expanded lesional clones.

V was cut by 3 bases and J by 7 bases, with 8 bases left in between. The CDR3 is made up of 12 amino acids. CDR1 and CDR2 (germline): SGDLS, YYNGEE. Regarding treatment: oral pan-JAK inhibitor, 5-10 mg twice daily. RNA extraction and reverse transcription yielded cDNA as sequencing template. Generated by immunoSEQ multiplex PCR, the TCRdb table keeps only in-frame clones and is missing some. Here the sample spans some 150,000 clones, 86% being singletons. This material consisted of CD8+ T cells sorted from blood, taken at week 4, from a patient treated with tofacitinib. The chain couples TRBV9 to TRBJ2-1, with no clear D. The receptor comes from a human donor with alopecia areata. The CDR3 bases are TGTGCCAGCAGCGGTGGAATGAATGAGCAGTTCTTC. The encoded protein is CASSGGMNEQFF.